Shown below are 20 T cell receptor beta chains from a single sample sequenced in a study of shared clonotypes between healthy human individuals. Naive CD8 cells lacked CD45RO, underwent positive selection for CCR7 and left out terminally differentiated effector memory CD45RA+ cells. Assay used: immunoSEQ multiplex PCR; TCRdb lists only in-frame clones, some missing. The table records 500,000 to 700,000 clones, approximately 95% of them present only once. The sample was naive CD8+ T cells sorted from blood. Receptor source: a woman in her 30s in good health.

The J gene is TRBJ2-7, the V gene TRBV19, with 7 bases lining up with TRBD2. The CDR3 loop spans 16 amino acids. V lost 0 bases, J lost 0 bases, and 5 bases stayed unmatched. Germline V gene lookup returns CDR1 LNHDA and CDR2 SQIVND (reference sequence). The CDR3: CASSIDRLAPSYEQYF. The CDR3 DNA reads as TGTGCCAGTAGTATAGATCGACTAGCCCCCTCCTACGAGCAGTACTTC.

This chain joins TRBV6-6 and TRBJ2-2; 9 positions match TRBD1. Trimming at V came to 10 bases and at J to 0 bases, leaving 3 bases not matched to a gene. The CDR3 is 14 residues long. CDR1 is MNHNY, CDR2 SVGAGI, per germline (reference sequence). CDR3 DNA sequence: TGTGCCACGGGACAGGGATCGAACACCGGGGAGCTGTTTTTT. Translation: CATGQGSNTGELFF.

This chain joins TRBV5-6 and TRBJ2-7; D assignment may be TRBD1 or TRBD2 (6 bases each). The germline V gene encodes CDR1 SGHDT and CDR2 YYEEEE. V was cut by 9 bases and J by 0 bases, with 13 bases left in between. The CDR3 runs to 13 residues. In nucleotides, the CDR3 is TGTGCCACGAACGGGGGCGGCTCCTACGAGCAGTACTTC. Protein: CATNGGGSYEQYF. Full variable domain (rest looked up from reference TRBV5-6 and TRBJ2-7): DAGVTQSPTHLIKTRGQQVTLRCSPKSGHDTVSWYQQALGQGPQFIFQYYEEEERQRGNFPDRFSGHQFPNYSSELNVNALLLGDSALYLCATNGGGSYEQYFGPGTRLTVT.

The genes are TRBV7-9 and TRBJ1-3; D is undetermined. The ends were cut back, 4 bases at V and 0 bases at J, with 10 bases in the middle. The V gene's germline CDR1 is SEHNR and CDR2 FQNEAQ (reference sequence). This CDR3 region has 15 residues. The CDR3 nucleotides read TGTGCCAGCAGCTCTGAGAATAACTCTGGAAACACCATATATTTT. Protein sequence: CASSSENNSGNTIYF.

The chain has TRBV29-1 and TRBJ2-7; no reliable D call. Trimming shortened V by 2 bases and J by 4 bases, and 6 bases separated the two germline ends. Germline CDR1 reads SQVTM; CDR2 reads ANQGSEA. This CDR3 is built from 11 residues. The CDR3 nucleotides read TGCAGCGTTGAAACTGGTTACGAGCAGTACTTC. Protein sequence: CSVETGYEQYF.

This clone was seen once. The V gene is TRBV2, the J gene TRBJ1-1; D is ambiguous. Looked up from germline, CDR1 is SNHLY and CDR2 is FYNNEI. The length of the CDR3 is 16 residues. Deletions cut 0 bases from V and 1 base from J, with 12 bases between. Written as DNA, the CDR3 is TGTGCCAGCAGTGAAGCGCTTCGGGAACAGAACACTGAAGCTTTCTTT. This gives the protein CASSEALREQNTEAFF.

The chain links TRBV4-1 to TRBJ2-7; D possibly matches TRBD1 or TRBD2 (5 bases each). The V gene's germline CDR1 is MGHRA and CDR2 YSYEKL. CDR3 length: 12 residues. V shed 4 bases and J shed 6 bases, with 10 bases lying between them. CDR3 sequence (DNA): TGCGCCAGCAGCCCCCCTGGGGGCGAGCAGTACTTC. Its protein is CASSPPGGEQYF.

The chain carries TRBV14 and TRBJ2-3; D is unclear. Germline V CDR1 and CDR2: SGHDN, FVKESK. The ends were cut back, 2 bases at V and 1 base at J, with 10 bases in the middle. This CDR3 spans 15 amino acids. CDR3 amino acids: CASSQPVFGTDTQYF. CDR3 nucleotide sequence: TGTGCCAGCAGCCAACCAGTCTTTGGCACAGATACGCAGTATTTT.

The CDR3 spells CASSQSIAGTGHRFMPEAFF. Written as DNA, the CDR3 is TGCGCCAGCAGCCAATCCATCGCGGGGACAGGGCATCGGTTTATGCCTGAAGCTTTCTTT. The chain recombines TRBV4-1 with TRBJ1-1; 9 positions agree with TRBD1. Germline CDR1 MGHRA, CDR2 YSYEKL. V shed 2 bases and J 6 bases; nucleotides not matched to a gene: 22. This CDR3 region has 20 residues.

This rearrangement joins TRBV9 to TRBJ1-1, with 7 bases aligning to TRBD1. Looked up from germline, CDR1 is SGDLS and CDR2 is YYNGEE. This CDR3 spans 17 amino acids. The junction had 12 bases not matched to a gene; V was cut back by 4 bases and J by 0 bases. The CDR3 here is CASSPPRGQTMNTEAFF. The CDR3 region has the DNA TGTGCCAGCAGCCCCCCAAGGGGGCAGACCATGAACACTGAAGCTTTCTTT.

This chain connects TRBV27 to TRBJ2-7; 8 positions match TRBD2. With V trimmed by 7 bases and J by 4 bases, 12 bases remained unmatched. CDR1 is MNHEY, CDR2 SMNVEV, per germline (reference sequence). The CDR3 consists of 15 residues. The CDR3 spells CASKNGSGRAYEQYF. CDR3 nucleotides: TGTGCCAGCAAGAATGGGAGCGGGAGAGCTTACGAGCAGTACTTC.

The chain joins TRBV20-1 to TRBJ2-5, with no clear D. CDR1 is DFQATT, CDR2 SNEGSKA, per germline (reference sequence). This CDR3 spans 8 amino acids. CDR3 sequence reads: CRSGTQYF. The DNA for the CDR3 is TGCAGGTCAGGGACCCAGTACTTC.

The chain employs TRBV29-1 and TRBJ2-1; TRBD2 matches 9 bases. This CDR3 comprises 14 residues. Trimming removed 6 bases from V and 3 bases from J; junction bases left unmatched: 6. Germline V gives CDR1 SQVTM, CDR2 ANQGSEA. As DNA, the CDR3 is TGCAGCGTCGTCGGGACTAGCAGCTACAATGAGCAGTTCTTC. This encodes CSVVGTSSYNEQFF.

V is TRBV6-6 and J is TRBJ1-5; TRBD1 might be the D (5 bases). Germline V gene lookup returns CDR1 MNHNY and CDR2 SVGAGI (reference sequence). Trimming took off 6 bases at V and 5 bases at J, with 17 bases between the two ends. The CDR3 sequence is 15 residues long. Here the CDR3 reads CASSHDGEGYQPQHF. CDR3 nucleotides: TGTGCCAGCAGCCACGACGGGGAGGGGTATCAGCCCCAGCATTTT.

The genes are TRBV11-2 and TRBJ2-5; D gene ambiguous. The DNA end favors TRBJ2-7, so the J call may be wrong. Germline assignment: CDR1 SGHAT and CDR2 FQNNGV. This CDR3 has 13 amino acids. The CDR3 is CASSLSDGVEQYF. The CDR3 bases are TGTGCCAGCAGCTTAAGCGATGGGGTCGAGCAGTACTTC.

The chain combines TRBV7-2 with TRBJ2-7; D unresolved. Per the germline V gene, CDR1 is SGHTA and CDR2 is FQGNSA. The CDR3 has 14 residues. The V end was cut by 3 bases, the J end by 0 bases, with 9 bases between. CDR3 DNA sequence: TGTGCCAGCAGCTTTTTACTGAGCTCCTACGAGCAGTACTTC. Translation: CASSFLLSSYEQYF.

As for this clone: The sample has other DNA sequences that encode this CDR3 too. The CDR3 region is CASSTNYEQYF. In DNA form, the CDR3 reads TGTGCCAGCAGTACCAATTACGAGCAGTACTTC. The chain uses TRBV6-6 and TRBJ2-7; D is unresolved. There are 11 residues in the CDR3. V lost 5 bases to trimming and J lost 4 bases, with 6 bases between them. The germline V gene encodes CDR1 MNHNY and CDR2 SVGAGI (reference sequence).

This clone was observed a handful of times. Other DNA sequences from this sample encode an identical CDR3 as well. The CDR3 loop reads CASSLGQGRTEAFF. CDR3 bases: TGCGCCAGCAGCTTGGGGCAGGGGAGAACTGAAGCTTTCTTT. The V and J genes are TRBV5-1 and TRBJ1-1; the D gene is possibly TRBD1 (6 bases). Germline V gives CDR1 SGHRS, CDR2 YFSETQ. The CDR3 spans 14 residues. Between the trimmed V and J ends, which lost 0 bases and 5 bases, there was a span of 11 bases. Full variable domain (rest looked up from reference TRBV5-1 and TRBJ1-1): KAGVTQTPRYLIKTRGQQVTLSCSPISGHRSVSWYQQTPGQGLQFLFEYFSETQRNKGNFPGRFSGRQFSNSRSEMNVSTLELGDSALYLCASSLGQGRTEAFFGQGTRLTVV.

This clone appeared a single time. V usage is TRBV29-1 and J usage is TRBJ2-3; D is uncertain. This CDR3 region has 12 residues. V was shortened by 0 bases and J by 3 bases, with 4 bases between the two germline ends. Germline-derived CDR1 and CDR2 are SQVTM and ANQGSEA. This chain's CDR3 is CSVEDKTDTQYF. The DNA of the CDR3 is TGCAGCGTTGAAGACAAGACAGATACGCAGTATTTT.

As concerns this clone: The sample holds other DNA sequences that translate to the same CDR3. Here the CDR3 reads CASSTGTYEQYF. In DNA form, the CDR3 reads TGTGCCAGCAGCACAGGGACCTACGAGCAGTACTTC. The chain links TRBV27 to TRBJ2-7; tentatively, D is TRBD1 (6 bases). Trimming pared 6 bases from V and 2 bases from J, leaving 8 bases between. Germline V gene data show CDR1 as MNHEY and CDR2 as SMNVEV (reference sequence). The CDR3 has 12 amino acids.